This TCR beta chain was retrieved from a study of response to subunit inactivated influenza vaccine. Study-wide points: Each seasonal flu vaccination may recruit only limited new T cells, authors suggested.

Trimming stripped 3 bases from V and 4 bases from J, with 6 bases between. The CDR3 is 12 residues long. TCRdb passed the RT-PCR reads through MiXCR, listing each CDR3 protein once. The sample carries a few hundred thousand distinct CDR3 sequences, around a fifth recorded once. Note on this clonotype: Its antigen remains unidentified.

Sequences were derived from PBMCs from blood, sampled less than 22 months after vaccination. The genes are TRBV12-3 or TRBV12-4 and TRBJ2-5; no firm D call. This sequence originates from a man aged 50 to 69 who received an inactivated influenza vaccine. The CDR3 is CASSFNRETQYF. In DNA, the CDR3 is TGTGCCAGCAGTTTTAACCGAGAGACCCAGTACTTC.